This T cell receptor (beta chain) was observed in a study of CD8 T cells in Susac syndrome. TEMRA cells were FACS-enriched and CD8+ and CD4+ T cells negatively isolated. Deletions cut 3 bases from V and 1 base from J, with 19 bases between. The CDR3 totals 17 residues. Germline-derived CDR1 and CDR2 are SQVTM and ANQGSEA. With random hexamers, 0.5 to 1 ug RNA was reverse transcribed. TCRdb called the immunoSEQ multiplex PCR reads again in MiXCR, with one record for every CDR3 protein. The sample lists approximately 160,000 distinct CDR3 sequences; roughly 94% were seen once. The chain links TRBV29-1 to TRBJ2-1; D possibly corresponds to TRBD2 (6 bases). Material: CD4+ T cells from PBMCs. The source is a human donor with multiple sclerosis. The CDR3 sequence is CSVELVGGPRSYNEQFF. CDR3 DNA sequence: TGCAGCGTTGAGTTGGTGGGAGGCCCCAGGTCCTACAATGAGCAGTTCTTC.